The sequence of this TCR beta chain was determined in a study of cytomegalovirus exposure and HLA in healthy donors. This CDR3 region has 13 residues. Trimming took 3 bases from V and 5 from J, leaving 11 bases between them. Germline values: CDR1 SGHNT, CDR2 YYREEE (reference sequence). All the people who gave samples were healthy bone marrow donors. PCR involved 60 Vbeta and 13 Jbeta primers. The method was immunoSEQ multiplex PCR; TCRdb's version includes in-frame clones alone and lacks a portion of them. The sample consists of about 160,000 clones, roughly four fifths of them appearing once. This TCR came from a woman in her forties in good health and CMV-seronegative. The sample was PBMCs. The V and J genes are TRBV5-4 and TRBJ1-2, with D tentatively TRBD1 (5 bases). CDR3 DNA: TGTGCCAGCAGCTCTACAGGTCTGTATGGCTACACCTTC. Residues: CASSSTGLYGYTF. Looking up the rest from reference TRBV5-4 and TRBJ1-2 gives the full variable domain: ETGVTQSPTHLIKTRGQQVTLRCSSQSGHNTVSWYQQALGQGPQFIFQYYREEENGRGNFPPRFSGLQFPNYSSELNVNALELDDSALYLCASSSTGLYGYTFGSGTRLTVV.